This note documents a single T cell receptor (beta chain) sequence. V shed 2 bases and J shed 3 bases, with 12 bases lying between them. Germline assignment: CDR1 SGHTA and CDR2 FQGNSA. This CDR3 contains 15 residues. This sample is drawn from a study of blood T cell repertoires in COVID-19. Study information: Sample material is recorded as cDNA or gDNA derived from T cells, B-cell-depleted T cells, or PBMCs.

Patients of the Seattle cohort, enrolled during active infection, were followed longitudinally. Per the original data handling: Nucleated cell counts were estimated from reference gene primer amplification. Assay used: immunoSEQ multiplex PCR; TCRdb lists only in-frame clones, some missing. D and trimming were read from the DNA, whereas the V and J calls and clone size are those reported in that table. The data show roughly 120,000 clones, about nine tenths seen once. V usage is TRBV7-2 and J usage is TRBJ2-3; tentatively, D is TRBD1 (7 bases). The receptor was derived from a man in his sixties with COVID-19, enrolled during active disease. Material: peripheral blood. The CDR3 reads CASSLQGGETDTQYF. The CDR3 DNA sequence: TGTGCCAGCAGCTTACAGGGGGGCGAGACAGATACGCAGTATTTT. Looking up the rest from reference TRBV7-2 and TRBJ2-3 gives the full variable domain: GAGVSQSPSNKVTEKGKDVELRCDPISGHTALYWYRQSLGQGLEFLIYFQGNSAPDKSGLPSDRFSAERTGGSVSTLTIQRTQQEDSAVYLCASSLQGGETDTQYFGPGTRLTVL.